These 27 T cell receptor beta chains came from one sample sequenced in a study of response to subunit inactivated influenza vaccine. TCRdb re-called the RT-PCR reads with MiXCR, one entry per CDR3 protein. The profile shows some 800,000 distinct CDR3 sequences, 21% of them singletons. The sequencing here drew on PBMCs from blood, taken around 5 days after vaccination. The receptors shown here come from a middle-aged man who received an inactivated influenza vaccine.

The table lists this clonotype with a few counts. The V gene is TRBV4-2, the J gene TRBJ2-7; either TRBD1 or TRBD2 may supply D (5 bases each). Germline loops: CDR1 LGHNA, CDR2 YNFKEQ. V was clipped by 1 base and J by 5 bases, with 18 bases between them. This CDR3 is 16 amino acids long. The CDR3 DNA reads as TGTGCCAGCAGCCAAGCTACCGGGACGCCTTCTGACGAGCAGTACTTC. It is translated as CASSQATGTPSDEQYF.

The V call is TRBV29-1, the J call TRBJ1-2; 9 bases line up with TRBD1. V was clipped by 3 bases and J by 3 bases; unmatched bases: 8. CDR1 SQVTM and CDR2 ANQGSEA come from the germline V gene. The CDR3 is 15 amino acids. CDR3 protein: CSVDQTGGLYYGYTF. CDR3 nucleotide sequence: TGCAGCGTTGACCAGACAGGGGGGTTGTACTATGGCTACACCTTC.

This chain uses TRBV10-3 with TRBJ2-3, with 9 bases identical to TRBD2. Germline V CDR1 and CDR2: ENHRY, SYGVKD. The CDR3 length is 16 residues. The ends lost 5 bases at V and 1 base at J; junction bases unmatched: 7. CDR3 coding DNA: TGTGCCATCAGTCCCAGGATAGCGGGGGGCACAGATACGCAGTATTTT. This codes for CAISPRIAGGTDTQYF.

The chain is built from TRBV7-9 and TRBJ2-5; a weak D match, TRBD2 (5 bases). V dropped 0 bases and J dropped 3 bases, with 11 bases sitting between them. Looked up from germline, CDR1 is SEHNR and CDR2 is FQNEAQ (reference sequence). The CDR3 extends over 15 amino acids. CDR3 loop: CASSLAVRAEETQYF. Here the CDR3 DNA reads TGTGCCAGCAGCTTAGCGGTCCGAGCGGAAGAGACCCAGTACTTC.

A few counts support this clonotype. CDR3 amino acids: CSGVTSGYEQYF. CDR3 coding DNA: TGCAGTGGAGTGACTAGTGGGTACGAGCAGTACTTC. J is TRBJ2-7 and V is TRBV20-1; D perhaps matches TRBD2 (6 bases). The CDR3 consists of 12 residues. Germline CDR1 and CDR2: DFQATT and SNEGSKA (reference sequence). V lost 7 bases and J 4 bases, leaving 14 bases between the germline ends.

This clonotype was seen only a few times. The chain recombines TRBV6-1 with TRBJ2-4; D might be TRBD1 or TRBD2, each matching 5 bases. Germline-derived CDR1 and CDR2 are MNHNS and SASEGT. V lost 5 bases, J lost 5 bases, and 16 bases lay in between. The CDR3 runs to 15 residues. The CDR3 is CASSRDGGSENIQYF. In DNA form, the CDR3 reads TGTGCCAGCAGTAGGGACGGTGGATCAGAAAACATTCAGTACTTC.

This rearrangement joins TRBV2 to TRBJ2-7; D not resolved. Germline-derived CDR1 and CDR2 are SNHLY and FYNNEI. CDR3 length: 13 amino acids. Between the trimmed V and J ends, which lost 7 bases and 6 bases, there was a span of 16 bases. The CDR3 coding sequence is TGTGCCAGCAAGGGCCCCGATCTTAGCGAGCAGTACTTC. Protein product: CASKGPDLSEQYF. The variable domain in full, with the rest retrieved from reference TRBV2 and TRBJ2-7, is EPEVTQTPSHQVTQMGQEVILRCVPISNHLYFYWYRQILGQKVEFLVSFYNNEISEKSEIFDDQFSVERPDGSNFTLKIRSTKLEDSAMYFCASKGPDLSEQYFGPGTRLTVT.

This clonotype has a handful of counts. The rearrangement uses TRBV7-2 and TRBJ2-7; perhaps TRBD2 as D (5 bases). The CDR3 sequence is 13 residues long. Trimming shortened V by 1 base and J by 6 bases, and 10 bases separated the two germline ends. Germline V lookup: CDR1 SGHTA, CDR2 FQGNSA. The DNA for the CDR3 is TGTGCCAGCAGCTTAGTCGCGGGTTCCGAGCAGTACTTC. Translating it yields CASSLVAGSEQYF.

The chain uses TRBV29-1 and TRBJ2-4; 9 positions match TRBD1. The CDR3 sequence is 12 residues long. Germline CDR1 is SQVTM and CDR2 is ANQGSEA. V lost 6 bases to trimming and J lost 8 bases; unmatched junction nucleotides: 5. DNA for the CDR3: TGCAGCGTGCGGAGGACAGGGGACATTCAGTACTTC. It specifies CSVRRTGDIQYF.

This chain uses TRBV30 with TRBJ1-4; TRBD1 is a possible D gene (6 bases). Germline V gene sequence: CDR1 GTSNPN, CDR2 SVGIG (reference sequence). The CDR3 has 15 residues. Trimming took off 2 bases at V and 3 bases at J, with 13 bases between the two ends. The CDR3 DNA reads TGTGCCTGGAGTCTGGGGGGCTCGGCTAATGAAAAACTGTTTTTT. Translating gives CAWSLGGSANEKLFF.

CDR3 sequence (DNA): TGCGCCAGCAGCCAAGATATTGACCGAGGATTCGAGCAGTACTTC. Translation gives CASSQDIDRGFEQYF. V gene TRBV4-3 combines with J gene TRBJ2-7; no definite D call. This CDR3 region has 15 residues. The V end was cut by 0 bases, the J end by 6 bases, with 15 bases between. Germline CDR1 and CDR2: LGHNA and YSLEER.

The CDR3: CAISESTLETQYF. The CDR3, as DNA: TGTGCCATCAGTGAGTCGACTCTAGAGACCCAGTACTTC. V usage is TRBV10-3 and J usage is TRBJ2-5; D unclear. Germline CDR1 and CDR2: ENHRY and SYGVKD. CDR3 length equals 13 residues. Trimming stripped 0 bases from V and 4 bases from J, with 6 bases between.

This chain links TRBV20-1 with TRBJ1-6; 9 bases are a match to TRBD1. The V and J ends lost 3 bases and 11 bases, in that order; junction bases with no gene match: 5. Per germline, CDR1 DFQATT and CDR2 SNEGSKA (reference sequence). This CDR3 contains 13 residues. CDR3 bases: TGCAGTGCTAGTCCGGACAGGGGAACACCCCTCCACTTT. Encoded protein: CSASPDRGTPLHF.

The chain employs TRBV9 and TRBJ2-3, with D unclear. The CDR3 sequence is 13 residues long. V lost 0 bases and J lost 2, with 4 bases in between. Germline V CDR1 and CDR2: SGDLS, YYNGEE. The CDR3 DNA reads as TGTGCCAGCAGCGTAGTAACCACAGATACGCAGTATTTT. This gives the protein CASSVVTTDTQYF.

This clonotype was detected only a few times. In DNA form, the CDR3 reads TGTGCCAGCAGTTACTCGAGGGGGAGAACAGATACGCAGTATTTT. Amino acid sequence: CASSYSRGRTDTQYF. The chain uses TRBV6-5 and TRBJ2-3; weak D call: TRBD1 (6 bases). The V gene lost 0 bases and the J gene lost 3 bases, with 10 bases spanning the gap. The germline CDR1 and CDR2 sequences are MNHEY and SVGAGI. The CDR3 is made up of 15 amino acids.

This clonotype was seen a handful of times. The chain recombines TRBV6-5 with TRBJ2-1; tentatively, D is TRBD2 (6 bases). Trimming removed 0 bases at V and 2 bases at J, with 8 bases between. The CDR3 is 15 amino acids. The germline V gene has CDR1 MNHEY and CDR2 SVGAGI. This CDR3 reads CASSYSGGPYNEQFF. The CDR3 DNA reads as TGTGCCAGCAGTTACTCGGGAGGACCCTACAATGAGCAGTTCTTC.

This clonotype was detected only a few times. The V and J genes are TRBV4-1 and TRBJ2-3, with D possibly TRBD2 on 5 matching bases. V lost 5 bases and J 3 bases, leaving 15 bases between the germline ends. Germline V gene sequence: CDR1 MGHRA, CDR2 YSYEKL. This CDR3 is built from 15 residues. This CDR3 reads CASSSRRRGTDTQYF. CDR3 DNA: TGCGCCAGCAGCTCTCGACGGAGAGGGACAGATACGCAGTATTTT.

This clonotype was observed a handful of times. The rearrangement links TRBV20-1 to TRBJ2-7; perhaps TRBD2 as D (6 bases). Trimming pared 1 base from V and 7 bases from J, leaving 17 bases between. CDR1 is DFQATT and CDR2 is SNEGSKA in the germline V gene (reference sequence). This CDR3 has 14 amino acids. CDR3 sequence: CSARVWSRGGEQYF. The DNA of the CDR3 is TGCAGTGCTAGAGTTTGGTCGCGGGGTGGGGAGCAGTACTTC.

The chain is built from TRBV11-2 and TRBJ2-3; 8 positions agree with TRBD2. The germline CDR1 and CDR2 sequences are SGHAT and FQNNGV. Trimming at V came to 3 bases and at J to 2 bases, leaving 4 bases not matched to a gene. The CDR3 is made up of 15 amino acids. CDR3 in amino acids: CASSFPAGATDTQYF. The CDR3 nucleotides are TGTGCCAGCAGCTTCCCAGCGGGGGCCACAGATACGCAGTATTTT.

This chain joins TRBV7-9 and TRBJ2-5, with TRBD1 matching over 7 bases. J lost 4 bases, V lost 5 bases, and 10 bases had no gene match. This CDR3 comprises 15 residues. Per the germline V gene, CDR1 is SEHNR and CDR2 is FQNEAQ (reference sequence). The CDR3 region has the DNA TGTGCCAGCAGCCCCTACAGGGGTCTTATAGAGACCCAGTACTTC. It encodes CASSPYRGLIETQYF.

This clonotype was seen a few times. This chain uses TRBV5-1 with TRBJ1-5; 9 bases align to TRBD1. The CDR3 totals 15 residues. Germline V CDR1 and CDR2: SGHRS, YFSETQ. The junction had 3 bases not matched to a gene; V was cut back by 3 bases and J by 2 bases. The CDR3 DNA reads TGCGCCAGCAGCTGGACAGGGGAGGGCAATCAGCCCCAGCATTTT. This encodes CASSWTGEGNQPQHF.

This clonotype was detected a few times. This sequence joins TRBV4-2 and TRBJ2-3, with 9 nucleotides matching TRBD2. V lost 0 bases to trimming and J lost 4 bases; unmatched junction nucleotides: 8. Germline-derived CDR1 and CDR2 are LGHNA and YNFKEQ. The CDR3 is made up of 17 amino acids. For the CDR3, the DNA is TGTGCCAGCAGCCAAGATCATAGCGGGAGCCCGTCAGATACGCAGTATTTT. It yields the protein CASSQDHSGSPSDTQYF.

This clonotype was detected only a few times. This sequence joins TRBV20-1 and TRBJ2-1; 15 nucleotides match TRBD2. Losses at the gene ends were 5 bases for V and 8 bases for J; bases not matched to a gene: 7. CDR3 length: 15 amino acids. Germline lookup yields CDR1 DFQATT and CDR2 SNEGSKA (reference sequence). The CDR3 loop is CSALGTSGRYHEQFF. CDR3 coding DNA: TGCAGTGCTCTAGGGACTAGCGGGAGGTATCATGAGCAGTTCTTC.

The chain couples TRBV4-3 to TRBJ2-3, with 7 bases aligning to TRBD2. CDR3 length: 14 residues. The V gene end was trimmed by 4 bases and the J gene end by 4 bases; junction bases not matched to a gene: 5. Germline lookup yields CDR1 LGHNA and CDR2 YSLEER. The CDR3 nucleotides read TGCGCCAGCAGCCTGACTAGCAGGGCAGATACGCAGTATTTT. Protein: CASSLTSRADTQYF.

This clonotype was detected a few times. V gene TRBV5-6 combines with J gene TRBJ1-2; possible D gene TRBD1, 6 bases. The CDR3 extends over 12 amino acids. CDR1 SGHDT and CDR2 YYEEEE come from the germline V gene. With 4 bases removed from V and 6 bases from J, the gap between germline ends came to 10 bases. The CDR3 loop reads CASSQTGNGYTF. The CDR3 nucleotides read TGTGCCAGCAGCCAAACAGGGAATGGCTACACCTTC. The full variable domain, rest sourced from reference TRBV5-6 and TRBJ1-2, is DAGVTQSPTHLIKTRGQQVTLRCSPKSGHDTVSWYQQALGQGPQFIFQYYEEEERQRGNFPDRFSGHQFPNYSSELNVNALLLGDSALYLCASSQTGNGYTFGSGTRLTVV.

A few counts support this clonotype. The chain has TRBV7-9 and TRBJ2-1; the D gene is possibly TRBD1 (5 bases). The V gene's germline CDR1 is SEHNR and CDR2 FQNEAQ (reference sequence). The CDR3 is 13 residues long. Trimming stripped 7 bases from V and 6 bases from J, with 13 bases between. CDR3 in DNA: TGTGCCAGCACCATATGGGGCTCCAATGAGCAGTTCTTC. This encodes CASTIWGSNEQFF.

This clonotype turned up a few times. This chain uses TRBV7-9 with TRBJ1-4, with 7 bases identical to TRBD1. The CDR3 is 11 residues long. The V segment lost 5 bases and the J segment 12 bases; nucleotides outside the gene matches: 3. Per germline, CDR1 SEHNR and CDR2 FQNEAQ (reference sequence). The CDR3 is CASSPGQELFF. CDR3 DNA sequence: TGTGCCAGCAGCCCCGGACAGGAACTGTTTTTT.